The rows below give T cell receptor beta chains drawn from one sample of a study of control samples from healthy donors and cancer patients. This table comes from immunoSEQ multiplex PCR, and its TCRdb copy is limited to in-frame clones, with some not included. The sample records about 180,000 clones, approximately 94% being singletons. The sequenced material came from blood. The receptors shown here come from a man aged 30 to 45 in good health. Both conserved end residues are part of each CDR3. The order of the fields is clone size, CDR3 length, D gene, J gene, V gene, CDR3 DNA, CDR3 protein. A D gene is named only where the DNA matches it firmly. Some rows mark clone size as missing; the rest say once, few, many or name a class of expanded clone.

abundance: .
len: 13
d_gene: .
j_gene: TRBJ1-2
v_gene: TRBV19
CDR3nt: TGTGCCAGTAGTATGCAGGCTCACTATGGCTACACCTTC
CDR3aa: CASSMQAHYGYTF

abundance: .
len: 17
d_gene: .
j_gene: TRBJ1-4
v_gene: TRBV5-6
CDR3nt: TGTGCCAGCAGCTGGGGACCTACACTTTCAACTAATGAAAAACTGTTTTTT
CDR3aa: CASSWGPTLSTNEKLFF

abundance: .
len: 14
d_gene: TRBD1
j_gene: TRBJ1-2
v_gene: TRBV4-1
CDR3nt: TGCGCCAGCAGCCTCGATCAGGGGGCCTACGGCTACACCTTC
CDR3aa: CASSLDQGAYGYTF

abundance: .
len: 15
d_gene: TRBD1
j_gene: TRBJ2-7
v_gene: TRBV3-1/TRBV3-2
CDR3nt: TGTGCCAGCAGCCAAGGGACAGGGCCCACCTACGAGCAGTACTTC
CDR3aa: CASSQGTGPTYEQYF

abundance: .
len: 16
d_gene: .
j_gene: TRBJ2-3
v_gene: TRBV7-3
CDR3nt: TGTGCCAGCAGCTCCCCGGGGGCCTCTAGCACAGATACGCAGTATTTT
CDR3aa: CASSSPGASSTDTQYF

abundance: .
len: 13
d_gene: .
j_gene: TRBJ1-1
v_gene: TRBV30
CDR3nt: TGTGCCTGGAGTTCATCCGGAGTTAGTGAAGCTTTCTTT
CDR3aa: CAWSSSGVSEAFF

abundance: .
len: 14
d_gene: .
j_gene: TRBJ2-1
v_gene: TRBV3-1/TRBV3-2
CDR3nt: TGTGCCAGCACCACCGGGACGGCTTACAATGAGCAGTTCTTC
CDR3aa: CASTTGTAYNEQFF

abundance: .
len: 12
d_gene: .
j_gene: TRBJ1-1
v_gene: TRBV30
CDR3nt: TGTGCCTGGAGTCGGCAGAACACTGAAGCTTTCTTT
CDR3aa: CAWSRQNTEAFF

abundance: once
len: 16
d_gene: .
j_gene: TRBJ1-2
v_gene: TRBV7-2
CDR3nt: TGTGCCAGCAGCTTCCGCCGTCTCCCAGGGGCGAATGGCTACACCTTC
CDR3aa: CASSFRRLPGANGYTF

abundance: .
len: 11
d_gene: .
j_gene: TRBJ1-2
v_gene: TRBV20-1
CDR3nt: TGCAGTGCAAACAGGGTTCATGGCTACACCTTC
CDR3aa: CSANRVHGYTF

abundance: .
len: 14
d_gene: TRBD1
j_gene: TRBJ1-1
v_gene: TRBV5-6
CDR3nt: TGTGCCAGCAGCAGCCGGGACAGGTCGTGGGAAGCTTTCTTT
CDR3aa: CASSSRDRSWEAFF

abundance: .
len: 14
d_gene: .
j_gene: TRBJ2-3
v_gene: TRBV5-1
CDR3nt: TGCGCCAGCAGCTCCACTAGTATCGCAGATACGCAGTATTTT
CDR3aa: CASSSTSIADTQYF

abundance: .
len: 15
d_gene: TRBD2
j_gene: TRBJ2-5
v_gene: TRBV27
CDR3nt: TGTGCCAGTCGGACTAGCGGGGGGCCTGGGGAGACCCAGTACTTC
CDR3aa: CASRTSGGPGETQYF

abundance: .
len: 17
d_gene: .
j_gene: TRBJ1-5
v_gene: TRBV7-2
CDR3nt: TGTGCCAGCAGCTTATTAGGGGGGGGCGGCAGCAATCAGCCCCAGCATTTT
CDR3aa: CASSLLGGGGSNQPQHF

abundance: .
len: 14
d_gene: .
j_gene: TRBJ2-7
v_gene: TRBV27
CDR3nt: TGTGCCAGCAGTTTATCCTGGAGCTCCTACGAGCAGTACTTC
CDR3aa: CASSLSWSSYEQYF

abundance: .
len: 15
d_gene: .
j_gene: TRBJ1-6
v_gene: TRBV7-2
CDR3nt: TGTGCCAGCAGCGCCCCAGGGGCGAGGAATTCACCCCTCCACTTT
CDR3aa: CASSAPGARNSPLHF

abundance: .
len: 17
d_gene: TRBD2
j_gene: TRBJ2-1
v_gene: TRBV25-1
CDR3nt: TGTGCCAGCAGTGTCATAGCGGGGGCCAGCTCCTACAATGAGCAGTTCTTC
CDR3aa: CASSVIAGASSYNEQFF

abundance: .
len: 15
d_gene: .
j_gene: TRBJ1-5
v_gene: TRBV7-9
CDR3nt: TGTGCCAGCAGCTTGGGGGGGGTAGGCAATCAGCCCCAGCATTTT
CDR3aa: CASSLGGVGNQPQHF

abundance: .
len: 13
d_gene: .
j_gene: TRBJ1-2
v_gene: TRBV19
CDR3nt: TGTGCCAGTAGGCCCCCCGGGGAGAATGGCTACACCTTC
CDR3aa: CASRPPGENGYTF

abundance: .
len: 16
d_gene: TRBD2
j_gene: TRBJ2-7
v_gene: TRBV6-6
CDR3nt: TGTGCCAGCAGAAATCGGGGGGGGATTGGCTCCTACGAGCAGTACTTC
CDR3aa: CASRNRGGIGSYEQYF

abundance: .
len: 14
d_gene: .
j_gene: TRBJ2-7
v_gene: TRBV19
CDR3nt: TGTGCCAGTAGTATAGGATCCAGGGACTACGAGCAGTACTTC
CDR3aa: CASSIGSRDYEQYF

abundance: .
len: 12
d_gene: .
j_gene: TRBJ2-5
v_gene: TRBV30
CDR3nt: TGTGCCTGGAGTCAATCGGGAGAGACCCAGTACTTC
CDR3aa: CAWSQSGETQYF

abundance: .
len: 14
d_gene: .
j_gene: TRBJ2-5
v_gene: TRBV10-1
CDR3nt: TGCGCCAGCAGTAGAGGAGGCAGACAAGAGACCCAGTACTTC
CDR3aa: CASSRGGRQETQYF

abundance: .
len: 14
d_gene: .
j_gene: TRBJ2-1
v_gene: TRBV15
CDR3nt: TGTGCCACCAGCAGAGAGTTTCAGGGTCGGGAGCAGTTCTTC
CDR3aa: CATSREFQGREQFF

abundance: .
len: 14
d_gene: TRBD1
j_gene: TRBJ1-5
v_gene: TRBV4-3
CDR3nt: TGCGCCAGCAGCCACAGACAGGGGGATCAGCCCCAGCATTTT
CDR3aa: CASSHRQGDQPQHF

abundance: .
len: 14
d_gene: TRBD1
j_gene: TRBJ1-1
v_gene: TRBV27
CDR3nt: TGTGCCAGCAGTCCGGGACAGGGGTGGACTGAAGCTTTCTTT
CDR3aa: CASSPGQGWTEAFF

abundance: .
len: 13
d_gene: .
j_gene: TRBJ1-1
v_gene: TRBV7-9
CDR3nt: TGTGCCAGCAGCGGGGGACTGAACACTGAAGCTTTCTTT
CDR3aa: CASSGGLNTEAFF

abundance: .
len: 14
d_gene: .
j_gene: TRBJ2-7
v_gene: TRBV7-8
CDR3nt: TGTGCCAGCAGCACAAGGGTACTGGGATTCGAGCAGTACTTC
CDR3aa: CASSTRVLGFEQYF

abundance: .
len: 13
d_gene: .
j_gene: TRBJ2-1
v_gene: TRBV7-8
CDR3nt: TGTGCCAGCAGCTTAGCGCATTCAGGAGAGCAGTTCTTC
CDR3aa: CASSLAHSGEQFF

abundance: .
len: 14
d_gene: .
j_gene: TRBJ2-3
v_gene: TRBV7-8
CDR3nt: TGTGCCAGCAGCATGTCTGGGACGGATTATACGCAGTATTTT
CDR3aa: CASSMSGTDYTQYF

abundance: .
len: 15
d_gene: TRBD1
j_gene: TRBJ1-2
v_gene: TRBV5-6
CDR3nt: TGTGCCAGCAGCGCGACAGGGGACCCTCCCTATGGCTACACCTTC
CDR3aa: CASSATGDPPYGYTF

abundance: once
len: 15
d_gene: TRBD2
j_gene: TRBJ2-7
v_gene: TRBV13
CDR3nt: TGTGCCAGCAGCTTAACCGGGACTAGCTCCTACGAGCAGTACTTC
CDR3aa: CASSLTGTSSYEQYF

abundance: once
len: 12
d_gene: .
j_gene: TRBJ1-4
v_gene: TRBV12-3/TRBV12-4
CDR3nt: TGTGCCAGCAGTCAAGGGACGGCCTTGCTGTTTTTT
CDR3aa: CASSQGTALLFF

abundance: .
len: 13
d_gene: .
j_gene: TRBJ1-1
v_gene: TRBV5-6
CDR3nt: TGTGCCCCTCCGCAGGGATCGAACACTGAAGCTTTCTTT
CDR3aa: CAPPQGSNTEAFF

abundance: .
len: 14
d_gene: .
j_gene: TRBJ2-1
v_gene: TRBV15
CDR3nt: TGTGCCACCAGCAGAGGGGATATTTCGGGAGAGCAGTTCTTC
CDR3aa: CATSRGDISGEQFF

abundance: once
len: 16
d_gene: TRBD1
j_gene: TRBJ2-5
v_gene: TRBV19
CDR3nt: TGTGCCAGTAGCCAACCCGGGACAGGGGGGAGGGAGACCCAGTACTTC
CDR3aa: CASSQPGTGGRETQYF

abundance: .
len: 13
d_gene: .
j_gene: TRBJ1-2
v_gene: TRBV4-2
CDR3nt: TGTGCCAGCAGCCAAGATCGGGGGTACGGCTACACCTTC
CDR3aa: CASSQDRGYGYTF

abundance: .
len: 13
d_gene: .
j_gene: TRBJ1-1
v_gene: TRBV12-3/TRBV12-4
CDR3nt: TGTGCCAGCAATATCGTCGGGTCCTCTGAAGCTTTCTTT
CDR3aa: CASNIVGSSEAFF

abundance: .
len: 17
d_gene: .
j_gene: TRBJ1-2
v_gene: TRBV5-5
CDR3nt: TGTGCCAGCAGTCAAAGGGGTACGGGGGGCGCTTCCTATGGCTACACCTTC
CDR3aa: CASSQRGTGGASYGYTF

abundance: .
len: 14
d_gene: .
j_gene: TRBJ1-4
v_gene: TRBV2
CDR3nt: TGTGCCAGCAGTCGGGGGACGGTGAATGAAAAACTGTTTTTT
CDR3aa: CASSRGTVNEKLFF

abundance: .
len: 18
d_gene: .
j_gene: TRBJ2-1
v_gene: TRBV3-1/TRBV3-2
CDR3nt: TGTGCCAGCAGCCAGGACAAAACAGGGTTAATCACCTACAATGAGCAGTTCTTC
CDR3aa: CASSQDKTGLITYNEQFF

abundance: .
len: 14
d_gene: TRBD1
j_gene: TRBJ1-1
v_gene: TRBV19
CDR3nt: TGTGCCAGTACTCTGACAGGGGGAGTACCTGAAGCTTTCTTT
CDR3aa: CASTLTGGVPEAFF

abundance: .
len: 15
d_gene: .
j_gene: TRBJ1-1
v_gene: TRBV4-1
CDR3nt: TGCGCCAGCAGCTCACGAGTGACGGCCGTTAATGAAGCTTTCTTT
CDR3aa: CASSSRVTAVNEAFF

abundance: .
len: 14
d_gene: .
j_gene: TRBJ2-7
v_gene: TRBV7-2
CDR3nt: TGTGCCAGCAGCCCGGGCCGGGCAGAGGACGAGCAGTACTTC
CDR3aa: CASSPGRAEDEQYF

abundance: once
len: 17
d_gene: TRBD2
j_gene: TRBJ2-3
v_gene: TRBV19
CDR3nt: TGTGCCAGTAGTAAAAGGACTAGCGGCACTAGCACAGATACGCAGTATTTT
CDR3aa: CASSKRTSGTSTDTQYF

abundance: .
len: 16
d_gene: TRBD1
j_gene: TRBJ2-5
v_gene: TRBV5-4
CDR3nt: TGTGCCAGCAGCCCGGGACAGGGAATGGCCCAAGAGACCCAGTACTTC
CDR3aa: CASSPGQGMAQETQYF

abundance: .
len: 16
d_gene: .
j_gene: TRBJ1-2
v_gene: TRBV24-1
CDR3nt: TGTGCCACCAGTGATTCCTCTTACGGTGCCAACTATGGCTACACCTTC
CDR3aa: CATSDSSYGANYGYTF

abundance: once
len: 12
d_gene: .
j_gene: TRBJ2-7
v_gene: TRBV29-1
CDR3nt: TGCAGCGTGGGGGACGAAGCCTACGAGCAGTACTTC
CDR3aa: CSVGDEAYEQYF

abundance: .
len: 12
d_gene: .
j_gene: TRBJ1-2
v_gene: TRBV3-1/TRBV3-2
CDR3nt: TGTGCCAGCAGCCAAGGAGCGGAGGGCTACACCTTC
CDR3aa: CASSQGAEGYTF

abundance: .
len: 15
d_gene: TRBD2
j_gene: TRBJ2-1
v_gene: TRBV5-1
CDR3nt: TGCGCCAGCAGCTTAATAGCGGGAGCGGGCAATGAGCAGTTCTTC
CDR3aa: CASSLIAGAGNEQFF

abundance: .
len: 14
d_gene: .
j_gene: TRBJ2-7
v_gene: TRBV5-4
CDR3nt: TGTGCCAGCAGCCCAGAAACGGGAACCTACGAGCAGTACTTC
CDR3aa: CASSPETGTYEQYF

abundance: .
len: 10
d_gene: .
j_gene: TRBJ1-1
v_gene: TRBV20-1
CDR3nt: TGCAGTGCTAGTCAGATTAGGGCTTTCTTT
CDR3aa: CSASQIRAFF

abundance: .
len: 13
d_gene: .
j_gene: TRBJ1-5
v_gene: TRBV18
CDR3nt: TGTGCCAGCTCACAGGGAGTAGGTCAGCCCCAGCATTTT
CDR3aa: CASSQGVGQPQHF

abundance: once
len: 16
d_gene: .
j_gene: TRBJ1-4
v_gene: TRBV6-5
CDR3nt: TGTGCCAGCAGTTACTCCGGACTGCTTAGTGGTGAAAAACTGTTTTTT
CDR3aa: CASSYSGLLSGEKLFF

abundance: .
len: 13
d_gene: .
j_gene: TRBJ2-2
v_gene: TRBV28
CDR3nt: TGTGCCAGCAGTCCTTACTACACCGGGGAGCTGTTTTTT
CDR3aa: CASSPYYTGELFF

abundance: once
len: 13
d_gene: .
j_gene: TRBJ1-1
v_gene: TRBV6-4
CDR3nt: TGTGCCAGCAGGGGGGCGGCGAACACTGAAGCTTTCTTT
CDR3aa: CASRGAANTEAFF

abundance: .
len: 17
d_gene: .
j_gene: TRBJ2-3
v_gene: TRBV6-2/TRBV6-3
CDR3nt: TGTGCCAGCAGTTACTCTGTTTCGGGGTTCCCCACAGATACGCAGTATTTT
CDR3aa: CASSYSVSGFPTDTQYF

abundance: .
len: 13
d_gene: .
j_gene: TRBJ1-4
v_gene: TRBV6-6
CDR3nt: TGTGCCAGCAGTGGACGGGGAGGGGAGAAACTGTTTTTT
CDR3aa: CASSGRGGEKLFF

abundance: once
len: 12
d_gene: .
j_gene: TRBJ2-3
v_gene: TRBV28
CDR3nt: TGTGCCAGCAGTCTTAGAAGAGATACGCAGTATTTT
CDR3aa: CASSLRRDTQYF